These 14 T cell receptor beta chains came from one sample sequenced in a study of control samples from healthy donors and cancer patients. Some clones are missing from TCRdb's copy, which holds only in-frame ones; the method was immunoSEQ multiplex PCR. The sample lists more than 70,000 clones; about nine tenths were seen once. What was sequenced was blood. The receptors were gathered from a woman in her 30s in good health.

In its sample, this clone was seen once. V and J are TRBV30 and TRBJ2-4; no firm D call. Germline assignment: CDR1 GTSNPN and CDR2 SVGIG (reference sequence). Trimming shortened V by 5 bases and J by 0 bases, and 11 bases separated the two germline ends. The length of the CDR3 is 14 residues. The CDR3 loop reads CAWAGGIAKNIQYF. The DNA for the CDR3 is TGTGCCTGGGCAGGTGGGATAGCCAAAAACATTCAGTACTTC.

The J gene is TRBJ1-6, the V gene TRBV28; D is uncertain. This CDR3 has 17 amino acids. Trimming pared 6 bases from V and 0 bases from J, leaving 15 bases between. Germline CDR1 and CDR2: MDHEN and SYDVKM. The CDR3: CASRTSGGSSYNSPLHF. DNA for the CDR3: TGTGCCAGCAGGACATCAGGTGGGAGCTCCTATAATTCACCCCTCCACTTT.

The CDR3 nucleotides read TGTGCCAGCAGTTTCACAGATAATTCACCCCTCCACTTT. This codes for CASSFTDNSPLHF. The chain joins TRBV12-3 or TRBV12-4 to TRBJ1-6; D gene ambiguous. Trimming left V 3 bases short and J 5 bases short, with 5 bases between. The CDR3 loop spans 13 amino acids.

This sequence joins TRBV18 and TRBJ2-4; 7 nucleotides line up with TRBD1. CDR1 is KGHSH and CDR2 is LQKENI in the germline V gene. V trimming: 2 bases; J trimming: 3 bases; junction bases outside the gene matches: 1. This CDR3 has 14 amino acids. CDR3 nucleotide sequence: TGTGCCAGCTCACCAGACAGGGTCAAAAACATTCAGTACTTC. This translates into CASSPDRVKNIQYF.

The chain combines TRBV2 with TRBJ1-4; 7 bases are shared with TRBD1. The CDR3 has 13 residues. V gave up 7 bases and J gave up 4 bases; unmatched junction bases: 3. CDR1 is SNHLY and CDR2 is FYNNEI in the germline V gene. For the CDR3, the DNA is TGTGCCAGCACTGGGACAGTTAATGAAAAACTGTTTTTT. It specifies CASTGTVNEKLFF.

The V call is TRBV7-2, the J call TRBJ1-1; D call uncertain. Germline values: CDR1 SGHTA, CDR2 FQGNSA. V was cut by 6 bases and J by 5 bases, with 16 bases left in between. CDR3 length: 14 amino acids. CDR3 amino acids: CASSRGGESTEAFF. The CDR3 DNA follows: TGTGCCAGCAGTCGAGGTGGGGAGTCTACTGAAGCTTTCTTT.

The chain combines TRBV28 with TRBJ1-6; TRBD1 agrees at 8 bases. The germline V gene encodes CDR1 MDHEN and CDR2 SYDVKM. This CDR3 contains 16 residues. V lost 6 bases to trimming and J lost 0 bases; unmatched junction nucleotides: 4. The CDR3 here is CASRNRGSSYNSPLHF. The CDR3 nucleotides read TGTGCCAGCAGAAACAGGGGGAGCTCCTATAATTCACCCCTCCACTTT.

The CDR3 protein is CASSVGGQGRSYGYTF. DNA for the CDR3: TGTGCCAGCAGCGTAGGAGGCCAGGGGAGAAGCTATGGCTACACCTTC. The V and J genes are TRBV9 and TRBJ1-2; D is possibly TRBD1 (6 bases). The V and J ends lost 0 bases and 4 bases respectively, with 16 bases between them. The CDR3 contains 16 residues. The V gene's germline CDR1 is SGDLS and CDR2 YYNGEE.

This rearrangement joins TRBV3-1 (or the pseudogene TRBV3-2) to TRBJ1-6; tentative D call: TRBD1 (6 bases). The ends were cut back, 3 bases at V and 7 bases at J, with 13 bases in the middle. CDR1 LGHDT and CDR2 YNNKEL come from the germline V gene (reference sequence). There are 15 residues in the CDR3. As DNA, the CDR3 is TGTGCCAGCAGCCACGGGGAGGGGGGCAATTCACCCCTCCACTTT. This gives the protein CASSHGEGGNSPLHF.

The V gene is TRBV9, the J gene TRBJ1-3; tentative D call: TRBD1 (6 bases). The CDR3 is 15 residues long. Trimming cost V 0 bases and J 2 bases, with 9 bases left between them. Germline V lookup: CDR1 SGDLS, CDR2 YYNGEE. CDR3 amino acids: CASSVAQGTGNTIYF. For the CDR3, the DNA is TGTGCCAGCAGCGTAGCTCAGGGGACTGGAAACACCATATATTTT.

The chain combines TRBV3-1 (or the pseudogene TRBV3-2) with TRBJ1-5, with D hard to call. This CDR3 region has 14 residues. The V gene lost 4 bases and the J gene lost 3 bases, with 10 bases spanning the gap. Per germline, CDR1 LGHDT and CDR2 YNNKEL (reference sequence). The CDR3 nucleotides read TGTGCCAGCAGCCTCTCCCCATCCAATCAGCCCCAGCATTTT. This translates into CASSLSPSNQPQHF.

The chain uses TRBV5-1 and TRBJ2-7, with D possibly being TRBD1 (5 bases). The CDR3 is 15 amino acids. V was shortened by 5 bases and J by 0 bases, with 15 bases between the two germline ends. Germline CDR1 and CDR2: SGHRS and YFSETQ. DNA of the CDR3: TGCGCCAGCAGAGGGGCAGGTGGGCGCTCCTACGAGCAGTACTTC. As protein: CASRGAGGRSYEQYF.

The CDR3 DNA sequence: TGTGCCAGCAGGGGACTAGCAGGGGAGACCCAGTACTTC. It specifies CASRGLAGETQYF. The chain is built from TRBV12-3 or TRBV12-4 and TRBJ2-5; 9 bases map to TRBD2. The CDR3 is made up of 13 amino acids. V gave up 6 bases and J gave up 5 bases; unmatched junction bases: 4.

V usage is TRBV4-1 and J usage is TRBJ1-2, with TRBD1 matching 8 bases. CDR3 length: 15 residues. The ends lost 4 bases at V and 0 bases at J; junction bases unmatched: 4. Per the germline V gene, CDR1 is MGHRA and CDR2 is YSYEKL. The DNA for the CDR3 is TGCGCCAGCAGCCCAGGGACAGGCGCTAACTATGGCTACACCTTC. This gives the protein CASSPGTGANYGYTF.